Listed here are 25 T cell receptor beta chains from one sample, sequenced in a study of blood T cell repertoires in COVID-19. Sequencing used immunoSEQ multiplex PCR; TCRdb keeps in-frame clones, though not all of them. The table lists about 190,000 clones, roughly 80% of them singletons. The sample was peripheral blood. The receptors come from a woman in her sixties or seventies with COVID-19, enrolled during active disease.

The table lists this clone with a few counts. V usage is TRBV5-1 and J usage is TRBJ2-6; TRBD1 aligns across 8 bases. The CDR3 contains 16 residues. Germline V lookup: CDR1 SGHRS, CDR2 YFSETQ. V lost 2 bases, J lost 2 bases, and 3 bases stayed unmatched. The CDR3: CASSLATGAGANVLTF. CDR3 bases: TGCGCCAGCAGCTTAGCGACAGGGGCTGGGGCCAACGTCCTGACTTTC.

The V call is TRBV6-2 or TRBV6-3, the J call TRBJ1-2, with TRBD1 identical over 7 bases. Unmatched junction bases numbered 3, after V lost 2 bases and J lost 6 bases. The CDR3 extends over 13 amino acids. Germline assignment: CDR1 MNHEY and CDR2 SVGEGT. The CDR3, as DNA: TGTGCCAGCAGTTACCCACAGGGGCATGGCTACACCTTC. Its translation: CASSYPQGHGYTF.

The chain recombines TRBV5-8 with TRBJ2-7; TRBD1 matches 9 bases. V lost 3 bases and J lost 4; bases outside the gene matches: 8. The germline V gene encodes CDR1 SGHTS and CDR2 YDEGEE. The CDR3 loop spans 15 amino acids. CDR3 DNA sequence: TGTGCCAGCAGCTCCCACCCGGGGACAGGGTACGAGCAGTACGTC. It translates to CASSSHPGTGYEQYV.

This CDR3 is CASSTGLAGHNEQFF. DNA of the CDR3: TGTGCCAGCAGTACCGGACTAGCGGGACACAATGAGCAGTTCTTC. The chain employs TRBV7-9 and TRBJ2-1; 12 bases match TRBD2. Unmatched junction bases numbered 5, after V lost 6 bases and J lost 5 bases. Germline V gene data show CDR1 as SEHNR and CDR2 as FQNEAQ (reference sequence). The CDR3 runs 15 residues.

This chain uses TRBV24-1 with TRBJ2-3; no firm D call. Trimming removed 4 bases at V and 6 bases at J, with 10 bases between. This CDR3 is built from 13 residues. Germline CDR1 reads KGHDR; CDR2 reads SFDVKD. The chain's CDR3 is CATSEVARDTQYF. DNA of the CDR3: TGTGCCACCAGTGAAGTTGCGCGGGATACGCAGTATTTT.

The CDR3 protein is CASSYSTGGYGYTF. The CDR3 bases are TGTGCCAGCAGTTACTCGACAGGGGGCTATGGCTACACCTTC. This chain links TRBV6-5 with TRBJ1-2, with 9 bases fitting TRBD1. Germline CDR1 MNHEY, CDR2 SVGAGI. With V trimmed by 0 bases and J by 4 bases, 0 bases remained unmatched. The CDR3 spans 14 residues.

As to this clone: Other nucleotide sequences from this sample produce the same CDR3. CDR3 DNA sequence: TGTGCCAGCAGTGAACGGGGGAGCACTGAAGCTTTCTTT. Its protein product is CASSERGSTEAFF. V gene TRBV6-1 combines with J gene TRBJ1-1; tentative D call: TRBD1 (5 bases). Germline CDR1 and CDR2: MNHNS and SASEGT. The CDR3 contains 13 residues. V dropped 2 bases and J dropped 4 bases, with 8 bases sitting between them.

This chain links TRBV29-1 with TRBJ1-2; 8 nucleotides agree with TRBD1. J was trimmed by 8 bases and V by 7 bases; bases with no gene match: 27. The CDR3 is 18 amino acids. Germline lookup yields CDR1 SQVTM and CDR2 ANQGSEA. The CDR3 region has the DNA TGCAGCGCTGCAGAGGGGGTTACGGACAGGGTCCGATCGGGGGGCTACACCTTC. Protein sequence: CSAAEGVTDRVRSGGYTF.

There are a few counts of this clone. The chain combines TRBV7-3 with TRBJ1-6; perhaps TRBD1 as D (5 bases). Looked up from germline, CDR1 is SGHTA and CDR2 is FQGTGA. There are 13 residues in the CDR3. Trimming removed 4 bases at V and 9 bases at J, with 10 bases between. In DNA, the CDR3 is TGTGCCAGCAGCTCACAAAGGGGTTCACCCCTCCACTTT. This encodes CASSSQRGSPLHF.

The DNA of the CDR3 is TGTGCCAGTGGGGACAGGGGCCAGTCACCCCTCCACTTT. It codes for CASGDRGQSPLHF. The rearrangement joins TRBV2 to TRBJ1-6; 10 positions match TRBD1. This CDR3 has 13 residues. Trimming removed 9 bases from V and 10 bases from J; junction bases left unmatched: 6. CDR1 is SNHLY and CDR2 is FYNNEI in the germline V gene.

The CDR3 region has the DNA TGTGCCAGTAGTCCCAGGACGACAGTCAGCACAGATACGCAGTATTTT. Translating gives CASSPRTTVSTDTQYF. V usage is TRBV19 and J usage is TRBJ2-3; tentatively, D is TRBD1 (5 bases). Between the trimmed V and J ends, which lost 5 bases and 0 bases, there was a span of 15 bases. This CDR3 spans 16 amino acids. Germline loops: CDR1 LNHDA, CDR2 SQIVND (reference sequence).

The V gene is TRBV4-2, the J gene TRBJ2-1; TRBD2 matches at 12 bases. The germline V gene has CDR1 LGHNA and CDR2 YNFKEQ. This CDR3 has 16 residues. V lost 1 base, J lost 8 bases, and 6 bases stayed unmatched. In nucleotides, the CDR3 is TGTGCCAGCAGCCAAGGGGCTAGCGGGAGGGCGTATGAGCAGTTCTTC. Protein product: CASSQGASGRAYEQFF.

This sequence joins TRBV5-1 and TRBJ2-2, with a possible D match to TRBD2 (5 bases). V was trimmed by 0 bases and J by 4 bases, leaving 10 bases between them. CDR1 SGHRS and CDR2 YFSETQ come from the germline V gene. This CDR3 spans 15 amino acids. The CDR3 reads CASSLANGITGELFF. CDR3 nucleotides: TGCGCCAGCAGCTTGGCCAACGGGATCACCGGGGAGCTGTTTTTT.

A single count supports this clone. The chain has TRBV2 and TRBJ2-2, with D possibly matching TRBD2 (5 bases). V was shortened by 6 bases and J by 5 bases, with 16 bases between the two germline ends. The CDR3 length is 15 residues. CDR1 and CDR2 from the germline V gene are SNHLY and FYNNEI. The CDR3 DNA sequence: TGTGCCAGCAGCCGACGGGCGGGTGATACCGGGGAGCTGTTTTTT. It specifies CASSRRAGDTGELFF.

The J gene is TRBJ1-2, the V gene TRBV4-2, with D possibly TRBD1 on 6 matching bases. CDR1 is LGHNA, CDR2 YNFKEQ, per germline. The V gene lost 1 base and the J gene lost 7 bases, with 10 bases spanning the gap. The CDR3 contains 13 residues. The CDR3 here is CASSQVDSSGYTF. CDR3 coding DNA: TGTGCCAGCAGCCAAGTGGACAGCTCTGGCTACACCTTC.

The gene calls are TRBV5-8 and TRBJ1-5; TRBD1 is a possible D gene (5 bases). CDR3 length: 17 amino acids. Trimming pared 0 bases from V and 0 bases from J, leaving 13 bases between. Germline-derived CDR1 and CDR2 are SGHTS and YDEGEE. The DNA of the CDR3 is TGTGCCAGCAGCTTGGCCCGACAGCCGCATAGCAATCAGCCCCAGCATTTT. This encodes CASSLARQPHSNQPQHF.

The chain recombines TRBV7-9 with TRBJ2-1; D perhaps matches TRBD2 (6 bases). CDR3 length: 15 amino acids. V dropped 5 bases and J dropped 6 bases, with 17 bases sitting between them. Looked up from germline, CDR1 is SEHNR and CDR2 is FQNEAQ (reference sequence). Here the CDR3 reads CASSPDYAIGNEQFF. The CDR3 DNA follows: TGTGCCAGCAGCCCGGACTACGCAATAGGCAATGAGCAGTTCTTC.

CDR3 coding DNA: TGTGCCAGCAGTTTAAGGAGCGGGAACCACAATGAGCAGTTCTTC. It is translated as CASSLRSGNHNEQFF. The rearrangement links TRBV28 to TRBJ2-1; TRBD2 aligns across 7 bases. The CDR3 runs to 15 residues. In germline, CDR1 is MDHEN, CDR2 SYDVKM. Trimming cost V 2 bases and J 5 bases; bases outside gene matches: 6.

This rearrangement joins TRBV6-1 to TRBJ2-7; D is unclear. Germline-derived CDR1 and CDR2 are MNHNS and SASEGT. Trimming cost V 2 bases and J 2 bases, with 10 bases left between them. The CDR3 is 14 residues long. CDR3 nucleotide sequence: TGTGCCAGCAGTGAATTGCCTCCAGCCTACGAGCAGTACGTC. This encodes CASSELPPAYEQYV.

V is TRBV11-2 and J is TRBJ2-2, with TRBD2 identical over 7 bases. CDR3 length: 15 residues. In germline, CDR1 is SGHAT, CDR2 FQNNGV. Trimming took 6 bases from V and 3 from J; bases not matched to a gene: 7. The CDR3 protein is CASRERDGYTGELFF. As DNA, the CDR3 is TGTGCCAGCAGGGAGCGGGACGGCTACACCGGGGAGCTGTTTTTT.

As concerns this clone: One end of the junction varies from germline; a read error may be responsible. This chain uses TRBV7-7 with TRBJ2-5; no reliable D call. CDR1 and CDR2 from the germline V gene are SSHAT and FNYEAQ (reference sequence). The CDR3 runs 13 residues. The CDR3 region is CASSPGPGETQYF. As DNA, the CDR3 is TGTGCTAGCAGCCCGGGTCCTGGGGAGACCCAGTACTTC.

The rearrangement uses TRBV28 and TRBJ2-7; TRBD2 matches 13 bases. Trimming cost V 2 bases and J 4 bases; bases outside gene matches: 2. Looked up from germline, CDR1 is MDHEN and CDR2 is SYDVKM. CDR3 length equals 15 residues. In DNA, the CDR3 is TGTGCCAGCAGTTTACCGACTAGCGGGAGGTACGAGCAGTACTTC. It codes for CASSLPTSGRYEQYF.

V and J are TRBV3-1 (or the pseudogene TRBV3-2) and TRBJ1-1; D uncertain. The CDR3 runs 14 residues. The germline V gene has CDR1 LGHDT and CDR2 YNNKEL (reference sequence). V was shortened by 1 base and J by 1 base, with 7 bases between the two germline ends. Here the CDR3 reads CASSQGGTNTEAFF. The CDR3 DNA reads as TGTGCCAGCAGCCAAGGAGGAACGAACACTGAAGCTTTCTTT.

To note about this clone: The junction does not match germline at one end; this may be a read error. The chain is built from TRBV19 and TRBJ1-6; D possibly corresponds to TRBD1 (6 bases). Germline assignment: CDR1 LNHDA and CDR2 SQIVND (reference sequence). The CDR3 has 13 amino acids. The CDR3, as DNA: TGTGCCAGTGGTATCCGGACAGACTCACCCCTCCACTTT. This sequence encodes CASGIRTDSPLHF.

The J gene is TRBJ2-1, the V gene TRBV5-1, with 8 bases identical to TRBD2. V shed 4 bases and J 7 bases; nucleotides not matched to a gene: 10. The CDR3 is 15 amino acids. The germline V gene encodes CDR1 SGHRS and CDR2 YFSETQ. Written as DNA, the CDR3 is TGCGCCAGCAGCATTCTCGCGGGAGGTGGGAATGAGCAGTTCTTC. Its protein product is CASSILAGGGNEQFF.